This T cell receptor beta chain was obtained from a study of response to subunit inactivated influenza vaccine. Details on this clonotype: Its matching antigen is unknown.

The CDR3 consists of 16 residues. V lost 6 bases and J lost 0; bases outside the gene matches: 8. Germline lookup yields CDR1 DFQATT and CDR2 SNEGSKA (reference sequence). Whole-study results and caveats: Authors suggested seasonal influenza vaccinations each recruit few new T cells.

One entry per CDR3 protein results from TCRdb running MiXCR on the RT-PCR reads. The sample holds about 500,000 distinct CDR3 sequences, more than 15% seen once. The TCR originated in a man aged 50 to 69 who received an inactivated influenza vaccine. This specimen was CD4+ T cells sorted from PBMCs, taken about 24 months after vaccination. The chain uses TRBV20-1 and TRBJ2-6, with 7 positions matching TRBD1. CDR3 protein: CSAGDSFYSGANVLTF. DNA for the CDR3: TGCAGTGCAGGGGACAGTTTCTACTCTGGGGCCAACGTCCTGACTTTC.